This TCR beta chain appears in the sequencing data of a study of glioma-infiltrating T cells. Regarding the study as a whole: Above-expected tissue-blood divergence occurred in all gliomas, most in low-grade ones. Tissue and blood shared very few CDR3 sequences.

TCR alpha and beta CDR3 regions were amplified from RNA using iRepertoire nested multiplex PCR. Tissue mRNA or PBMC total RNA, about 90-400 ng, went into one-step reverse transcription and amplification. In TCRdb, the multiplex PCR reads were re-called with MiXCR into one record per CDR3 protein. The data show over 80,000 distinct CDR3 sequences, around 37% seen once. This clonotype occurred many times. Its antigen is currently unknown. V was trimmed by 1 base and J by 1 base, leaving 18 bases between them. This CDR3 is built from 17 residues. Germline CDR1 DFQATT, CDR2 SNEGSKA (reference sequence). This chain joins TRBV20-1 and TRBJ2-3; D not resolved. Specimen: glioma tissue, nonneoplastic brain tissue, or PBMCs (not recorded which). The sequence was collected from a human donor with low-grade glioma or glioblastoma, undergoing nonglioma brain surgery, or in good health (not recorded which). CDR3 sequence: CSARVGLNTAGTDTQYF. The CDR3, as DNA: TGCAGTGCTAGAGTGGGTCTCAACACGGCGGGCACAGATACGCAGTATTTT.